The rows below give T cell receptor beta chains drawn from one sample of a study of blood T cell repertoires in COVID-19. Some clones are missing from TCRdb's copy, which holds only in-frame ones; the method was immunoSEQ multiplex PCR. The data show 150,000 to 200,000 clones, with 79% seen just once and approximately 15% held by the top ten. Sequenced: peripheral blood. The receptors were gathered from a man in his 60s with active or convalescent COVID-19. CDR3s include the opening cysteine and the closing phenylalanine or tryptophan. Fields, in order: J gene, D gene, V gene, CDR3 protein, CDR3 DNA. A D gene is named only where the DNA matches it firmly.

TRBJ1-5	NA	TRBV27	CASRGALGNQPQHF	TGTGCCAGCAGGGGGGCATTGGGCAATCAGCCCCAGCATTTT
TRBJ1-2	TRBD1	TRBV28	CASSRIRGHYGYTF	TGTGCCAGCAGCAGAATCAGGGGGCACTATGGCTACACCTTC
TRBJ2-2	TRBD2	TRBV7-2	CASSPRLAELGGELFF	TGTGCCAGCAGCCCTCGACTAGCGGAGCTGGGCGGGGAGCTGTTTTTT
TRBJ1-5	NA	TRBV21-1	CASSKGSMTGGNQPQHF	TGTGCCAGCAGCAAAGGATCCATGACAGGGGGCAATCAGCCCCAGCATTTT
TRBJ2-7	TRBD2	TRBV4-1	CASSPFPGGTSGSSYEQYF	TGCGCCAGCAGCCCATTCCCAGGAGGGACTAGCGGGAGCTCCTACGAGCAGTACTTC
TRBJ2-2	TRBD2	TRBV5-5	CASSRSSGTGVTGELFF	TGTGCCAGCAGCAGATCTAGCGGAACCGGGGTCACCGGGGAGCTGTTTTTT
TRBJ2-3	TRBD1	TRBV20-1	CSASGGKKTGSRVTDTQYF	TGCAGTGCCAGTGGGGGAAAGAAGACAGGGAGTAGAGTCACAGATACGCAGTATTTT
TRBJ2-7	TRBD1	TRBV29-1	CSVARTGGIAEQYF	TGCAGCGTCGCCCGAACAGGGGGGATCGCCGAGCAGTACTTC
TRBJ2-1	NA	TRBV29-1	CSVVVDEQFF	TGCAGCGTTGTAGTGGATGAGCAGTTCTTC
TRBJ1-5	NA	TRBV24-1	CATSDPGEGNQPQHF	TGTGCCACCAGTGATCCCGGGGAGGGGAACCAGCCCCAGCATTTT
TRBJ2-1	NA	TRBV11-3	CASSSIPYEQFF	TGTGCCAGCAGCTCTATCCCGTACGAGCAGTTCTTC
TRBJ2-7	TRBD2	TRBV5-5	CASSFSGINEQYF	TGTGCCAGCAGCTTTAGCGGGATAAACGAGCAGTACTTC
TRBJ2-7	TRBD1	TRBV25-1	CASSETGAYEQYF	TGTGCCAGCAGTGAAACAGGGGCCTACGAGCAGTACTTC